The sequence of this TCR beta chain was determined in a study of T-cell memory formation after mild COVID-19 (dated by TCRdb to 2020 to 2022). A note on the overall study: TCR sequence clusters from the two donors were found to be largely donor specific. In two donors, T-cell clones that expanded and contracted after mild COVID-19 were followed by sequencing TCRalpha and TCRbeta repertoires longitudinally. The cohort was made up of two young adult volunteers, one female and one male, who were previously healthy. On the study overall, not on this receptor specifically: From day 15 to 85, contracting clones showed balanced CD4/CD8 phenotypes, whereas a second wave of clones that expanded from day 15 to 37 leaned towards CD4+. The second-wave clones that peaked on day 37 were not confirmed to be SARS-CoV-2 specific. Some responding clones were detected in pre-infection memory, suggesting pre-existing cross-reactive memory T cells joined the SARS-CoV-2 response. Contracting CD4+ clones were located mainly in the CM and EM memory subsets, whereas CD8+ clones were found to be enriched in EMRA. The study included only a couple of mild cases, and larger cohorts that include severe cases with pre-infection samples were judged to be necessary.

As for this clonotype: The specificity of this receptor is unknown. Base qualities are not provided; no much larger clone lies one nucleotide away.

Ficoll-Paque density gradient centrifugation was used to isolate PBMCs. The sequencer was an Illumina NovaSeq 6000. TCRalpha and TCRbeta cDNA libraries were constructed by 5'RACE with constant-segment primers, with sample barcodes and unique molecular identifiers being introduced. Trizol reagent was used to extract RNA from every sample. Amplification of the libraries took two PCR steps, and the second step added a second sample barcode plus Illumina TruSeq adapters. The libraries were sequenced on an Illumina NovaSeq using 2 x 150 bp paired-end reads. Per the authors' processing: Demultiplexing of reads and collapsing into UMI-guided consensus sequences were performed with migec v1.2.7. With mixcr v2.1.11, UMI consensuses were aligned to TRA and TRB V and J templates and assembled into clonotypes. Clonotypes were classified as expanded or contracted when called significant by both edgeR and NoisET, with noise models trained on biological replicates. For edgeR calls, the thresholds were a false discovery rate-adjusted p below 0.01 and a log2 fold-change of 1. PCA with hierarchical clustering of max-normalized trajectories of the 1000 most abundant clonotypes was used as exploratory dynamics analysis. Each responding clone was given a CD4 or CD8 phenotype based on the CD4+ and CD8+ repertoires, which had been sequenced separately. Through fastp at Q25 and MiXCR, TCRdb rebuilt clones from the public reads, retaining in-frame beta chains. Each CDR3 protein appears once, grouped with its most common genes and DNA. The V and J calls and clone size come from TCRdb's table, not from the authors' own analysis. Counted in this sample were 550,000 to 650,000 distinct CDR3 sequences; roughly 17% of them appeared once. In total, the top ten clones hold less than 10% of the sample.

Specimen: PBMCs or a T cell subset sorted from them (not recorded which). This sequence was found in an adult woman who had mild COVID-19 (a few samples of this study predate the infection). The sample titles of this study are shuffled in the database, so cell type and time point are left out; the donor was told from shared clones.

The CDR3 is CATSDYQRDLGETQYF. In nucleotide form, the sequence is TGTGCCACCAGTGATTATCAGCGGGACCTTGGAGAGACCCAGTACTTC. The sequence links TRBV24-1 to TRBJ2-5, and 7 junctional nucleotides match TRBD2. For this chain, trimming is 2 bases at the V end and 4 bases at the J end, and the number of junction bases without a gene match is 9. Its CDR3 holds 16 amino acids, cysteine through phenylalanine. Just CDR3 DNA is preserved here, 48 bases in frame from base 1. CDR1 and CDR2 (KGHDR, SFDVKD) derive from the germline V gene.